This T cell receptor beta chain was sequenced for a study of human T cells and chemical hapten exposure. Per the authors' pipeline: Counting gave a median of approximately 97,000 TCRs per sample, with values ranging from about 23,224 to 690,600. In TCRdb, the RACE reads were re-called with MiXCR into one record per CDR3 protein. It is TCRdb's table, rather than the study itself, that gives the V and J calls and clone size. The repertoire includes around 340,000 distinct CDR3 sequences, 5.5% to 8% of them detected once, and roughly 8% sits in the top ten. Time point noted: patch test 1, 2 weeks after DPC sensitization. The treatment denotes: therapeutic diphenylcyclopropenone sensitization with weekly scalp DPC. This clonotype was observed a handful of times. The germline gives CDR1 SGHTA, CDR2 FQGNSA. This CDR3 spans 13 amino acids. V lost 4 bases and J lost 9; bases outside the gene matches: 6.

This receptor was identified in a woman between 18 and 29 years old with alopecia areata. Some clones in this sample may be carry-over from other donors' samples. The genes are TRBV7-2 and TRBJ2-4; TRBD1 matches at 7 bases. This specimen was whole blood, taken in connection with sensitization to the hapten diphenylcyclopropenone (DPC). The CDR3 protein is CASSSQGDGIQYF. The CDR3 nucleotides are TGTGCCAGCAGCTCCCAGGGGGATGGCATTCAGTACTTC.